This entry concerns a single T cell receptor beta chain. Its antigen is still unknown. There were TCR beta CDR3 regions amplified from RNA transcripts. Researchers ran a first-round RT-PCR on the TCR CDR3 using the HTBI primer set. Each CDR3 protein gets one entry after TCRdb re-called the multiplex PCR reads with MiXCR. The sample has approximately 700,000 distinct CDR3 sequences; around 17% are singletons. Germline-derived CDR1 and CDR2 are DFQATT and SNEGSKA (reference sequence). J was trimmed by 2 bases and V by 7 bases; bases with no gene match: 6. This CDR3 region has 16 residues. This entry belongs to a study of T cells in Graves' hyperthyroidism and ophthalmopathy. Study background: Peripheral blood was acquired at first diagnosis, ahead of any therapy whatsoever.

General study points: Most thyroid clonotypes that were expanded above 0.001 also turned up in blood.

The chain joins TRBV20-1 to TRBJ2-3; 16 bases are shared with TRBD2. Sequencing was done on a sample of blood. This receptor was obtained from a man younger than 35 with Graves' hyperthyroidism. The CDR3: CSGEGLAGGSTDTQYF. The CDR3 DNA sequence: TGCAGTGGTGAGGGACTAGCGGGAGGGTCCACAGATACGCAGTATTTT.